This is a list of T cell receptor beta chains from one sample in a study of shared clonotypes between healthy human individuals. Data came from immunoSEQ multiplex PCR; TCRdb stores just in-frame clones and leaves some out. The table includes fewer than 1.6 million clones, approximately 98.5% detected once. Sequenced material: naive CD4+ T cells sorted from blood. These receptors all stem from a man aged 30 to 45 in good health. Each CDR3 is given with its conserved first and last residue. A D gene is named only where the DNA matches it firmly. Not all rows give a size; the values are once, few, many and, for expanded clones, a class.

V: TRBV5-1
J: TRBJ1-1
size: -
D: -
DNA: TGCGCCAGCAGCTTGGAATTCAGGGGGAACACTGAAGCTTTCTTT
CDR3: CASSLEFRGNTEAFF

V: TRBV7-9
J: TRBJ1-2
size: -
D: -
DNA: TGTGCCAGCAGCTTACGATTCGACCAGACAAACTATGGCTACACCTTC
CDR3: CASSLRFDQTNYGYTF

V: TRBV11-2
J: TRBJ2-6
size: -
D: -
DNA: TGTGCCAGCAGCCACCACCGATTTGGGTGGGCCAACGTCCTGACTTTC
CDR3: CASSHHRFGWANVLTF

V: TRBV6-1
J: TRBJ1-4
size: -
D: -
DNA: TGTGCCAGCAGTGAAATAGGGACCGGTTTCAATGAAAAACTGTTTTTT
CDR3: CASSEIGTGFNEKLFF

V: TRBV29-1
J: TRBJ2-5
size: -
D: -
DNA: TGCAGCGTTAAGAACAGCCAAGAGACCCAGTACTTC
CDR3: CSVKNSQETQYF

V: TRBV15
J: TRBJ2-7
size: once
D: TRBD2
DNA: TGTGCCACCAGCACGGGACTAGCGGGCTCCTACGAGCAGTACTTC
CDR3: CATSTGLAGSYEQYF

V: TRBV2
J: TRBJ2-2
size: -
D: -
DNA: TGTGCCAGCAGCAGGGGGGTCAAGCCCACCGGGGAGCTGTTTTTT
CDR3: CASSRGVKPTGELFF

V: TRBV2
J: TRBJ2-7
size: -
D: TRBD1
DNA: TGTGCCAGCAGTGACCAGGGGGCATACTACGAGCAGTACTTC
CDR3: CASSDQGAYYEQYF

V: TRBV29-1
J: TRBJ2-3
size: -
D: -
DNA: TGCAGCGTTGAAGTAAGGACTCCGGATACGCAGTATTTT
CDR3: CSVEVRTPDTQYF

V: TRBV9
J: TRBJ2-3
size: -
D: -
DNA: TGTGCCAGCAGCGTAGGGGAAACAGATACGCAGTATTTT
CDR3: CASSVGETDTQYF

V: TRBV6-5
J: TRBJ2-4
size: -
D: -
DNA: TGTGCCAGCAGTTACTCTAGAGGTGGCAACATTCAGTACTTC
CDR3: CASSYSRGGNIQYF

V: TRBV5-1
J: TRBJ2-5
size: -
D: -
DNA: TGCGCCAGCAGCCAAACCCAAGAGACCCAGTACTTC
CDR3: CASSQTQETQYF

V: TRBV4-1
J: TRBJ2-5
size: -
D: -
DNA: TGCGCCAGCAGCCAAGACAGGACAGTTCAAGAGACCCAGTACTTC
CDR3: CASSQDRTVQETQYF